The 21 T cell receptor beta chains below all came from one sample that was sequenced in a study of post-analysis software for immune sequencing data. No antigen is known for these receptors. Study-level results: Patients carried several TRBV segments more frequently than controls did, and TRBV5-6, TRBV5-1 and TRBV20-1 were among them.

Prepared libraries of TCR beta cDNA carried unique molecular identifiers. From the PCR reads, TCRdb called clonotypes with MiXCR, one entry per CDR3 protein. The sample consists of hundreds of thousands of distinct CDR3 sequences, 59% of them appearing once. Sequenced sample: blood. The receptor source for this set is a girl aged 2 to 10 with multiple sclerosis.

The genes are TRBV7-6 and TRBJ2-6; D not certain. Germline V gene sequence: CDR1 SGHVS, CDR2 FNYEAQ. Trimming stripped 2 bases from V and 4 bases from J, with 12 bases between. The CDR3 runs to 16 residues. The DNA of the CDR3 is TGTGCCAGCAGCTTAAGTCAGGCTACAGGGGCCAACGTCCTGACTTTC. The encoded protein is CASSLSQATGANVLTF.

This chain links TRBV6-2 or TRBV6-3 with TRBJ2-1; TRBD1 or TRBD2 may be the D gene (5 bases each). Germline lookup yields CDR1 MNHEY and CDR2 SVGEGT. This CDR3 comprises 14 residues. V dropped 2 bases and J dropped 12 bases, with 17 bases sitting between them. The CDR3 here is CASSYLTRSQGQFF. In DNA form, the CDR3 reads TGTGCCAGCAGTTACCTAACTAGATCCCAGGGGCAGTTCTTC.

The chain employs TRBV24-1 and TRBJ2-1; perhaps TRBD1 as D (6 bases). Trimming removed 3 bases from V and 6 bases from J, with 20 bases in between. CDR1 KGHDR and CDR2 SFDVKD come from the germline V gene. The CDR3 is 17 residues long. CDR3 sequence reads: CATSDGTNPKYSNEQFF. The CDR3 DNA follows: TGTGCCACCAGTGATGGGACAAACCCAAAATATAGCAATGAGCAGTTCTTC.

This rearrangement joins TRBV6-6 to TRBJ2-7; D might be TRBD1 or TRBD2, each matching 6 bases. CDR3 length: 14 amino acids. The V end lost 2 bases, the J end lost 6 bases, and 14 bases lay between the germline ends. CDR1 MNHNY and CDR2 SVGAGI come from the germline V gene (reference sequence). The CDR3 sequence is CASSYRVGGFEQYF. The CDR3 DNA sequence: TGTGCCAGCAGTTACCGAGTCGGGGGCTTCGAGCAGTACTTC.

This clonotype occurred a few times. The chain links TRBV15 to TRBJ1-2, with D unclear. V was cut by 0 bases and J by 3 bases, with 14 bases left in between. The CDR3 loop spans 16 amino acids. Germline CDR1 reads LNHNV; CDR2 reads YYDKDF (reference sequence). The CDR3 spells CATSRDTAASDYGYTF. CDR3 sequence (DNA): TGTGCCACCAGCAGAGATACGGCAGCGTCTGACTATGGCTACACCTTC. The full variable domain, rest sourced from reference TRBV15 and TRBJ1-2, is DAMVIQNPRYQVTQFGKPVTLSCSQTLNHNVMYWYQQKSSQAPKLLFHYYDKDFNNEADTPDNFQSRRPNTSFCFLDIRSPGLGDTAMYLCATSRDTAASDYGYTFGSGTRLTVV.

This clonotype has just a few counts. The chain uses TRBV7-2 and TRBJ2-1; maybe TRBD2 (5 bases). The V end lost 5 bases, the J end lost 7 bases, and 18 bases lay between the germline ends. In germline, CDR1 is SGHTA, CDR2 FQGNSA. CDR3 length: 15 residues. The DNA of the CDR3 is TGTGCCAGCAGCGACATCGGGCAACGGGGAAATGAGCAGTTCTTC. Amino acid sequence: CASSDIGQRGNEQFF.

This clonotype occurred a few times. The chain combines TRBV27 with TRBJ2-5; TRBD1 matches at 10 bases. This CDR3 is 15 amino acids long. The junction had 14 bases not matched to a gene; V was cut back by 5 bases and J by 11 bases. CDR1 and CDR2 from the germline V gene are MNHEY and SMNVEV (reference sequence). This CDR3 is CASSAQTGGVDGQYF. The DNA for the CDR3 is TGTGCCAGCAGTGCACAGACAGGGGGCGTTGACGGGCAGTACTTC.

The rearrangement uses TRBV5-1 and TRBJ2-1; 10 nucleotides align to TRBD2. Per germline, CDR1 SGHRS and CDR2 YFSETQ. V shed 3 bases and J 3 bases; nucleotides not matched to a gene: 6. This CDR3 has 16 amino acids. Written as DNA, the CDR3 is TGCGCCAGCAGCTGGGGTGGACTAGCGGACTACAATGAGCAGTTCTTC. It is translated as CASSWGGLADYNEQFF.

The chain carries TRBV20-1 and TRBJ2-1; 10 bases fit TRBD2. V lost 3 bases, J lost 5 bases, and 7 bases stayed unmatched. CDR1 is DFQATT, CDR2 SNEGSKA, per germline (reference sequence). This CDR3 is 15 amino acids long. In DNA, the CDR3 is TGCAGTGCTAGTGCTTCTAGCGGGAGAAACAATGAGCAGTTCTTC. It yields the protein CSASASSGRNNEQFF.

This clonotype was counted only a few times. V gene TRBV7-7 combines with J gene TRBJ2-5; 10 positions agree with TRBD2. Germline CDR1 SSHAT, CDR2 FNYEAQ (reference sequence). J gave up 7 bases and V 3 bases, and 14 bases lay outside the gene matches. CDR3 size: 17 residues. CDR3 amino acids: CASSFDSSGGALGTQYF. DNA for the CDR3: TGTGCCAGCAGCTTTGACTCCAGCGGGGGGGCCTTAGGGACCCAGTACTTC.

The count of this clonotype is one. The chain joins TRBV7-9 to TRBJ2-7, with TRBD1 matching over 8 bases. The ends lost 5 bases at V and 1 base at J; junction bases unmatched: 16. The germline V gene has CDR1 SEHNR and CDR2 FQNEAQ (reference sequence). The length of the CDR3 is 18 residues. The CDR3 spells CASSQKSLDRGGSYEQYF. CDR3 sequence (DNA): TGTGCCAGCAGCCAAAAATCCCTTGACAGGGGTGGGTCCTACGAGCAGTACTTC.

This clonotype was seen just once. In DNA, the CDR3 is TGCAGTGCTAGAGCCGGGACTAGCGGGAGCTCCTACGAGCAGTACTTC. Its translation is CSARAGTSGSSYEQYF. The chain has TRBV20-1 and TRBJ2-7; 14 nucleotides align to TRBD2. The germline V gene encodes CDR1 DFQATT and CDR2 SNEGSKA (reference sequence). The CDR3 has 16 residues. With V trimmed by 1 base and J by 0 bases, 2 bases remained unmatched.

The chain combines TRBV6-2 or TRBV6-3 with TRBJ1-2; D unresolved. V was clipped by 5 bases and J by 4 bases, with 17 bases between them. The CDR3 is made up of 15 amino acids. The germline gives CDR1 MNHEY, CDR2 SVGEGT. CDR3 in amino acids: CASSRVRNSFYGYTF. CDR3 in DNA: TGTGCCAGCAGTCGGGTCCGTAATTCCTTCTATGGCTACACCTTC.

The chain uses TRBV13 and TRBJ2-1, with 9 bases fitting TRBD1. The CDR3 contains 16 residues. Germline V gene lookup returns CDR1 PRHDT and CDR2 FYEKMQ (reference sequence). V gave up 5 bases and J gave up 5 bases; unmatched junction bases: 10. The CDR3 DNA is TGTGCCAGCAGCCCACAGGGGGCAGGGTTCAACAATGAGCAGTTCTTC. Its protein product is CASSPQGAGFNNEQFF. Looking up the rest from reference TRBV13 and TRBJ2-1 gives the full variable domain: AAGVIQSPRHLIKEKRETATLKCYPIPRHDTVYWYQQGPGQDPQFLISFYEKMQSDKGSIPDRFSAQQFSDYHSELNMSSLELGDSALYFCASSPQGAGFNNEQFFGPGTRLTVL.

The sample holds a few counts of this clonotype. CDR3 bases: TGCAGTGCTGTCCTACGTGTTAAAGCTTTCTTT. This gives the protein CSAVLRVKAFF. The rearrangement uses TRBV20-1 and TRBJ1-1; D remains ambiguous. Between the trimmed V and J ends, which lost 5 bases and 9 bases, there was a span of 13 bases. This CDR3 is built from 11 residues. Looked up from germline, CDR1 is DFQATT and CDR2 is SNEGSKA (reference sequence).

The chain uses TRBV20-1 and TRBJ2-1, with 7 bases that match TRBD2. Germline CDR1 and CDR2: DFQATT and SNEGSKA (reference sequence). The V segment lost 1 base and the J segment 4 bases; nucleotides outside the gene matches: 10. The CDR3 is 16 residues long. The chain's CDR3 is CSARAPAAGLYNEQFF. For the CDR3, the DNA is TGCAGTGCTAGAGCCCCCGCAGCGGGACTTTACAATGAGCAGTTCTTC.

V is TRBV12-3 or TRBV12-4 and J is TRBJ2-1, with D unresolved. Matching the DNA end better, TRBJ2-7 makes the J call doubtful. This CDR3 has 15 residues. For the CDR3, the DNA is TGTGCCAGCAGTTTCCCGGACGGTGGAGCCTACGAGCAGTACTTC. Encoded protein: CASSFPDGGAYEQYF.

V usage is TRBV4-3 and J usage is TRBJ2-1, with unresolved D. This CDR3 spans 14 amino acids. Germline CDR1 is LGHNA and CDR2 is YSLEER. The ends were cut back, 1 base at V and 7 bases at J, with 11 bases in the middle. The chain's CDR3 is CASSQVHGLNEQFF. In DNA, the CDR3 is TGCGCCAGCAGCCAAGTACACGGGCTGAATGAGCAGTTCTTC.

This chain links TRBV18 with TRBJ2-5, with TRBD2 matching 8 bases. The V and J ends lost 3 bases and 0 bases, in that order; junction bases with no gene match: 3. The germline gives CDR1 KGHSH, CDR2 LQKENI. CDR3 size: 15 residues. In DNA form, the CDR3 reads TGTGCCAGCTCACCTCGCGGGGGGTACCAAGAGACCCAGTACTTC. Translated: CASSPRGGYQETQYF.

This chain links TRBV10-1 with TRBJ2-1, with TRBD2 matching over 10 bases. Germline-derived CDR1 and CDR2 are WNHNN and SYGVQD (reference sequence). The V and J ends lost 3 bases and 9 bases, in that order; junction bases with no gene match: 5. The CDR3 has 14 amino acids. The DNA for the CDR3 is TGCGCCAGCAGTGACCCTAGCGGGGGAGGTGAGCAGTTCTTC. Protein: CASSDPSGGGEQFF.

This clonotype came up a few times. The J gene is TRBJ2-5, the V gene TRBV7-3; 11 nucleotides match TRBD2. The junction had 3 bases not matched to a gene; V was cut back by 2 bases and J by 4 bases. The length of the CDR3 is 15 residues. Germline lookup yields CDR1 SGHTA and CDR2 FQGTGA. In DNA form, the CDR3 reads TGTGCCAGCAGCTTACTTAGCGGGAGGGCAGAGACCCAGTACTTC. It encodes CASSLLSGRAETQYF.